This T cell receptor (beta chain) derives from a study of T cells in tumors and immune-related adverse events. Germline loops: CDR1 SGHRS, CDR2 YFSETQ. The length of the CDR3 is 17 residues. Trimming cost V 6 bases and J 2 bases, with 22 bases left between them. The assay was immunoSEQ multiplex PCR, and TCRdb's table has in-frame clones only and misses some. The sample has about 22,000 clones, around 90% seen once. The clonotype originates from a female donor with metastatic renal cell carcinoma. J is TRBJ2-3 and V is TRBV5-1; D assignment may be TRBD1 or TRBD2 (5 bases each). The specimen was lymph node tissue, collected from a patient treated with anti-PD-1 therapy. The CDR3 spells CASTEAWGPRVTDTQYF. In nucleotides, the CDR3 is TGCGCCAGCACCGAGGCATGGGGACCTCGAGTCACAGATACGCAGTATTTT.